The 21 T cell receptor beta chains reported below all come from one sample, sequenced in a study of CD8+ T cells in alopecia areata. cDNA reverse transcribed from extracted RNA served as the sequencing template. The table came from immunoSEQ multiplex PCR; TCRdb's copy has only in-frame clones and leaves some out. The table has some 99,000 clones, nearly 45% seen once. The sequenced material came from CD4+ T cells sorted from blood. The receptors originated from a human donor with alopecia areata.

The V call is TRBV29-1, the J call TRBJ2-7, with TRBD1 matching over 7 bases. This CDR3 is 14 amino acids long. Per the germline V gene, CDR1 is SQVTM and CDR2 is ANQGSEA. J gave up 1 base and V 5 bases, and 8 bases lay outside the gene matches. CDR3 coding DNA: TGCAGCGTTAAAACCGGGACAGCATCCTACGAGCAGTACTTC. Encoded protein: CSVKTGTASYEQYF.

This clone was seen just once. The gene calls are TRBV29-1 and TRBJ2-3, with no clear D. CDR3 size: 14 residues. Germline values: CDR1 SQVTM, CDR2 ANQGSEA. The germline V and J ends were trimmed by 0 bases and 10 bases, with 17 bases remaining between them. This CDR3 is CSVEDQNRLNPQYF. DNA for the CDR3: TGCAGCGTTGAAGATCAAAACCGCCTCAACCCGCAGTATTTT.

This clone showed up just a few times. This rearrangement joins TRBV2 to TRBJ1-1, with D uncertain. Trimming pared 6 bases from V and 2 bases from J, leaving 13 bases between. The CDR3 runs to 14 residues. From germline, CDR1 is SNHLY and CDR2 FYNNEI. The CDR3 sequence: CASRDAPENTEAFF. CDR3 nucleotides: TGTGCCAGCAGGGACGCACCGGAAAACACTGAAGCTTTCTTT.

The rearrangement joins TRBV5-1 to TRBJ2-5; tentatively, D is TRBD2 (7 bases). The V gene's germline CDR1 is SGHRS and CDR2 YFSETQ. The CDR3 runs to 16 residues. The V end lost 0 bases, the J end lost 3 bases, and 15 bases lay between the germline ends. This CDR3 reads CASSLDGGGLEETQYF. In DNA form, the CDR3 reads TGCGCCAGCAGCTTGGATGGCGGGGGCCTCGAAGAGACCCAGTACTTC.

This clone was counted only a few times. The rearrangement uses TRBV29-1 and TRBJ2-3, with 10 bases that match TRBD1. The junction had 15 bases not matched to a gene; V was cut back by 6 bases and J by 3 bases. Germline CDR1 is SQVTM and CDR2 is ANQGSEA. The CDR3 runs to 17 residues. The CDR3 here is CSVERTGGTASTDTQYF. In DNA, the CDR3 is TGCAGCGTCGAAAGGACAGGGGGTACAGCATCGACAGATACGCAGTATTTT.

This chain links TRBV4-3 with TRBJ2-7; 10 bases match TRBD1. Germline V gives CDR1 LGHNA, CDR2 YSLEER. CDR3 length: 16 amino acids. V lost 0 bases and J lost 6; bases outside the gene matches: 8. The CDR3 is CASSQEVRQGAGEQYF. CDR3 DNA sequence: TGCGCCAGCAGCCAAGAGGTTCGACAGGGGGCTGGCGAGCAGTACTTC.

There are a few counts of this clone. The rearrangement joins TRBV7-9 to TRBJ2-7, with TRBD1 matching 12 bases. From germline, CDR1 is SEHNR and CDR2 FQNEAQ (reference sequence). The junction had 6 bases not matched to a gene; V was cut back by 5 bases and J by 4 bases. The CDR3 consists of 15 residues. CDR3 DNA sequence: TGTGCCAGCAGCCAAGGGACAGGGGGCGGATACGAGCAGTACTTC. It translates to CASSQGTGGGYEQYF.

The J gene is TRBJ2-3, the V gene TRBV30; D is uncertain. The V gene's germline CDR1 is GTSNPN and CDR2 SVGIG (reference sequence). Trimming removed 1 base at V and 5 bases at J, with 7 bases between. The CDR3 runs to 12 residues. The DNA of the CDR3 is TGTGCCTGGAGTGGGAGTCTAGATACGCAGTATTTT. This sequence encodes CAWSGSLDTQYF.

CDR3 sequence: CASSRRHLEQYF. DNA of the CDR3: TGTGCCAGCAGCCGAAGACACTTGGAGCAGTACTTC. The chain has TRBV28 and TRBJ2-7, with D hard to call. CDR3 length: 12 amino acids. Germline V lookup: CDR1 MDHEN, CDR2 SYDVKM. V was trimmed by 6 bases and J by 7 bases, leaving 13 bases between them.

The gene calls are TRBV2 and TRBJ2-7; D uncertain. The CDR3 runs to 11 residues. Germline V gives CDR1 SNHLY, CDR2 FYNNEI. Trimming left V 0 bases short and J 6 bases short, with 3 bases between. CDR3 DNA sequence: TGTGCCAGCAGTGAAGCGGGCGAGCAGTACTTC. As protein: CASSEAGEQYF.

The chain recombines TRBV30 with TRBJ2-2; D uncertain. V dropped 5 bases and J dropped 5 bases, with 12 bases sitting between them. The CDR3 has 13 amino acids. Germline CDR1 reads GTSNPN; CDR2 reads SVGIG (reference sequence). The CDR3 region is CAWAKTRTGELFF. As DNA, the CDR3 is TGTGCCTGGGCTAAAACGCGAACCGGGGAGCTGTTTTTT. The full variable domain, rest sourced from reference TRBV30 and TRBJ2-2, is SQTIHQWPATLVQPVGSPLSLECTVEGTSNPNLYWYRQAAGRGLQLLFYSVGIGQISSEVPQNLSASRPQDRQFILSSKKLLLSDSGFYLCAWAKTRTGELFFGEGSRLTVL.

The chain uses TRBV29-1 and TRBJ2-7, with 9 bases aligning to TRBD1. Germline V gives CDR1 SQVTM, CDR2 ANQGSEA. Trimming took 6 bases from V and 7 from J; bases not matched to a gene: 10. CDR3 length equals 13 residues. The CDR3 is CSVGQGSGLEQYF. The CDR3 nucleotides are TGCAGCGTCGGACAGGGGTCTGGACTGGAGCAGTACTTC.

A few counts support this clone. This chain joins TRBV29-1 and TRBJ1-1; D uncertain. The length of the CDR3 is 12 residues. Trimming removed 0 bases from V and 2 bases from J, with 4 bases in between. Germline lookup yields CDR1 SQVTM and CDR2 ANQGSEA. The CDR3 sequence: CSVEEGNTEAFF. The DNA for the CDR3 is TGCAGCGTTGAAGAGGGAAACACTGAAGCTTTCTTT.

This clone has only a few counts. The V and J genes are TRBV29-1 and TRBJ2-5; TRBD1 might be the D (7 bases). Deletions cut 4 bases from V and 4 bases from J, with 16 bases between. This CDR3 region has 14 residues. Per germline, CDR1 SQVTM and CDR2 ANQGSEA. The chain's CDR3 is CSVASYRGGETQYF. The CDR3 coding sequence is TGCAGCGTTGCATCATACAGGGGAGGAGAGACCCAGTACTTC.

V gene TRBV29-1 combines with J gene TRBJ1-2; D is unresolved. From germline, CDR1 is SQVTM and CDR2 ANQGSEA. V lost 5 bases and J 6 bases, leaving 13 bases between the germline ends. The CDR3 spans 12 residues. The chain's CDR3 is CSVRPSNHGYTF. Here the CDR3 DNA reads TGCAGCGTTCGGCCGTCCAACCATGGCTACACCTTC.

This chain links TRBV30 with TRBJ2-1; 8 bases are a match to TRBD2. Germline V gene lookup returns CDR1 GTSNPN and CDR2 SVGIG (reference sequence). CDR3 length equals 14 residues. J lost 1 base, V lost 5 bases, and 4 bases had no gene match. CDR3 loop: CAWASGRSYNEQFF. The DNA of the CDR3 is TGTGCCTGGGCAAGCGGGAGATCCTACAATGAGCAGTTCTTC.

The chain carries TRBV29-1 and TRBJ2-5; the D gene is possibly TRBD2 (6 bases). Germline CDR1 reads SQVTM; CDR2 reads ANQGSEA. Between the trimmed V and J ends, which lost 8 bases and 10 bases, there was a span of 23 bases. This CDR3 spans 13 amino acids. The CDR3 DNA reads as TGCAGCCTCCATTTTTGGGGGGTGCCGGGCCAGTACTTC. Translation: CSLHFWGVPGQYF.

The V call is TRBV29-1, the J call TRBJ2-3; 11 bases align to TRBD2. CDR3 length: 14 residues. Trimming at V came to 6 bases and at J to 1 base, leaving 3 bases not matched to a gene. CDR1 and CDR2 from the germline V gene are SQVTM and ANQGSEA. CDR3 region: CSVVLAGGTDTQYF. CDR3 DNA: TGCAGCGTCGTACTAGCGGGGGGCACAGATACGCAGTATTTT.

The chain joins TRBV29-1 to TRBJ2-1; D not certain. Trimming left V 6 bases short and J 2 bases short, with 8 bases between. Germline V gene sequence: CDR1 SQVTM, CDR2 ANQGSEA. There are 12 residues in the CDR3. This CDR3 is CSVGTTYNEQFF. CDR3 in DNA: TGCAGCGTGGGCACCACCTACAATGAGCAGTTCTTC.

A few counts support this clone. The chain carries TRBV20-1 and TRBJ1-2, with D unresolved. Trimming took 0 bases from V and 7 from J, leaving 0 bases between them. The germline V gene has CDR1 DFQATT and CDR2 SNEGSKA (reference sequence). The CDR3 is 9 residues long. This chain's CDR3 is CSARDGYTF. For the CDR3, the DNA is TGCAGTGCTAGAGATGGCTACACCTTC.

The gene calls are TRBV29-1 and TRBJ2-7; D is possibly TRBD2 (5 bases). The CDR3 covers 13 residues. Germline V lookup: CDR1 SQVTM, CDR2 ANQGSEA. The V gene lost 3 bases and the J gene lost 4 bases, with 13 bases spanning the gap. CDR3 coding DNA: TGCAGCGTTGACACGGGGATTGATTACGAGCAGTACTTC. It is translated as CSVDTGIDYEQYF.